What follows are 32 T cell receptor beta chains derived from one specimen sequenced in a study of beta chain features in type 1 diabetes. The whole isolated RNA underwent reverse transcription, so sequencing captured expressed TCRB transcripts. Assay used: immunoSEQ multiplex PCR; TCRdb lists only in-frame clones, some missing. Among 360,000 or so clones listed, about 19% were seen once. Sample: naive CD4+ T cells from blood. The receptors come from a woman younger than 30 in good health.

J is TRBJ2-3 and V is TRBV7-3, with TRBD2 matching 10 bases. CDR1 and CDR2 from the germline V gene are SGHTA and FQGTGA. Germline trimming cut 4 bases from V and 1 base from J; bases unmatched to any gene: 5. This CDR3 is built from 16 residues. CDR3 nucleotide sequence: TGTGCCAGCAGCTATCGCAGCGGGGGGGGCACAGATACGCAGTATTTT. Its translation is CASSYRSGGGTDTQYF.

This clone was observed a few times. This sequence joins TRBV9 and TRBJ2-3; TRBD2 might be the D (6 bases). V was pared by 4 bases and J by 0 bases, with 12 bases between. This CDR3 is built from 15 residues. CDR1 SGDLS and CDR2 YYNGEE come from the germline V gene. The CDR3: CASSFISGSTDTQYF. The CDR3 DNA follows: TGTGCCAGCAGCTTTATTAGCGGAAGCACAGATACGCAGTATTTT. Together with reference TRBV9 and TRBJ2-3, the CDR3 gives the full variable domain: DSGVTQTPKHLITATGQRVTLRCSPRSGDLSVYWYQQSLDQGLQFLIQYYNGEERAKGNILERFSAQQFPDLHSELNLSSLELGDSALYFCASSFISGSTDTQYFGPGTRLTVL.

This clone has only a few counts. The genes are TRBV29-1 and TRBJ1-1, with a possible D match to TRBD1 (5 bases). The CDR3 has 13 amino acids. V was pared by 4 bases and J by 0 bases, with 9 bases between. Germline V gene sequence: CDR1 SQVTM, CDR2 ANQGSEA. The DNA for the CDR3 is TGCAGCGTTGTAACAGGTCTGAACACTGAAGCTTTCTTT. The encoded protein is CSVVTGLNTEAFF.

This clone was counted between two and nine times. The chain recombines TRBV19 with TRBJ2-1; 9 bases are a match to TRBD2. V gave up 3 bases and J gave up 6 bases; unmatched junction bases: 9. Germline V gives CDR1 LNHDA, CDR2 SQIVND (reference sequence). The CDR3 is 16 amino acids. As DNA, the CDR3 is TGTGCCAGTAGTATCTTGGGCGGCGGGAGGGGCAATGAGCAGTTCTTC. Its protein is CASSILGGGRGNEQFF.

The rearrangement uses TRBV10-3 and TRBJ2-1; tentatively, D is TRBD2 (5 bases). V shed 3 bases and J shed 5 bases, with 14 bases lying between them. The CDR3 runs to 15 residues. Germline V gene lookup returns CDR1 ENHRY and CDR2 SYGVKD. CDR3 residues: CAISETARLNNEQFF. The CDR3 DNA reads as TGTGCCATCAGTGAAACGGCAAGACTAAACAATGAGCAGTTCTTC.

The V call is TRBV2, the J call TRBJ2-1, with 8 positions matching TRBD2. Germline V gene lookup returns CDR1 SNHLY and CDR2 FYNNEI. This CDR3 comprises 14 residues. V gave up 6 bases and J gave up 5 bases; unmatched junction bases: 6. For the CDR3, the DNA is TGTGCCAGCAGCTCGGGACTAGGAGACAATGAGCAGTTCTTC. Translating gives CASSSGLGDNEQFF.

This clone was recorded a few times. J is TRBJ2-2 and V is TRBV5-1; D unclear. CDR1 is SGHRS and CDR2 is YFSETQ in the germline V gene. The CDR3 spans 17 residues. Trimming took 4 bases from V and 7 from J, leaving 23 bases between them. DNA of the CDR3: TGCGCCAGCAGCCGCGCTGGCACAATAACAACAGTCGGGGAGCTGTTTTTT. It encodes CASSRAGTITTVGELFF.

Only a few counts were recorded for this clone. This chain uses TRBV19 with TRBJ2-3; D is unresolved. The germline gives CDR1 LNHDA, CDR2 SQIVND (reference sequence). The ends were cut back, 6 bases at V and 10 bases at J, with 17 bases in the middle. The CDR3 is made up of 13 amino acids. CDR3 loop: CASSDLTKRAQYF. CDR3 nucleotide sequence: TGTGCCAGTAGCGACTTAACAAAACGTGCGCAGTATTTT. The full variable domain, completed using reference TRBV19 and TRBJ2-3, is DGGITQSPKYLFRKEGQNVTLSCEQNLNHDAMYWYRQDPGQGLRLIYYSQIVNDFQKGDIAEGYSVSREKKESFPLTVTSAQKNPTAFYLCASSDLTKRAQYFGPGTRLTVL.

J is TRBJ2-2 and V is TRBV30; 8 nucleotides line up with TRBD1. The CDR3 is 17 amino acids. Germline assignment: CDR1 GTSNPN and CDR2 SVGIG (reference sequence). Trimming cost V 1 base and J 0 bases; bases outside gene matches: 7. The CDR3 DNA follows: TGTGCCTGGAGTGCCCCGCAGGGGGCCGCGAACACCGGGGAGCTGTTTTTT. Its translation: CAWSAPQGAANTGELFF.

The chain recombines TRBV11-2 with TRBJ1-2; 8 nucleotides line up with TRBD1. There are 15 residues in the CDR3. V was clipped by 1 base and J by 9 bases; unmatched bases: 10. Germline V lookup: CDR1 SGHAT, CDR2 FQNNGV. The CDR3 DNA follows: TGTGCCAGCAGCTTAGCCCACAGGGGGGGACGGAGCTACACCTTC. Its protein product is CASSLAHRGGRSYTF.

The chain links TRBV5-6 to TRBJ2-7; TRBD1 agrees at 8 bases. V trimming: 5 bases; J trimming: 3 bases; junction bases outside the gene matches: 7. The CDR3 sequence is 14 residues long. The germline CDR1 and CDR2 sequences are SGHDT and YYEEEE. For the CDR3, the DNA is TGTGCCAGCAGTCCGTTGGGACAGGTCTACGAGCAGTACTTC. Protein: CASSPLGQVYEQYF.

This clone has only a few counts. This chain links TRBV30 with TRBJ1-1, with a weak D call TRBD1 (5 bases). Looked up from germline, CDR1 is GTSNPN and CDR2 is SVGIG (reference sequence). Trimming took 5 bases from V and 3 from J, leaving 16 bases between them. This CDR3 is built from 14 residues. In nucleotides, the CDR3 is TGTGCCTGGGGATCGAGACAGTTTTACACTGAAGCTTTCTTT. It yields the protein CAWGSRQFYTEAFF.

The chain uses TRBV6-1 and TRBJ2-1; 8 nucleotides agree with TRBD1. V shed 4 bases, J shed 7 bases, and the junction held 6 bases outside the gene matches. The CDR3 contains 14 residues. Germline loops: CDR1 MNHNS, CDR2 SASEGT. CDR3 sequence: CASSVGQDFNEQFF. The CDR3 DNA follows: TGTGCCAGCAGTGTGGGACAGGATTTTAATGAGCAGTTCTTC.

This clone appeared a few times. This rearrangement joins TRBV7-9 to TRBJ2-6, with D possibly being TRBD2 (5 bases). CDR1 SEHNR and CDR2 FQNEAQ come from the germline V gene (reference sequence). Trimming shortened V by 4 bases and J by 1 base, and 14 bases separated the two germline ends. CDR3 length: 17 amino acids. The CDR3 reads CASSWPGVRSGANVLTF. CDR3 DNA sequence: TGTGCCAGCAGCTGGCCCGGGGTAAGGTCTGGGGCCAACGTCCTGACTTTC.

This chain joins TRBV2 and TRBJ2-1, with D possibly TRBD2 on 6 matching bases. V lost 7 bases and J lost 8, with 18 bases in between. The CDR3 has 14 residues. CDR1 is SNHLY and CDR2 is FYNNEI in the germline V gene. DNA of the CDR3: TGTGCCAGCATCGGGTCGGAAAGCGGGCATGAGCAGTTCTTC. Its translation is CASIGSESGHEQFF.

The J gene is TRBJ1-1, the V gene TRBV15, with a weak D call TRBD1 (5 bases). The germline V gene encodes CDR1 LNHNV and CDR2 YYDKDF (reference sequence). This CDR3 region has 13 residues. V was cut by 8 bases and J by 0 bases, with 10 bases left in between. CDR3 coding DNA: TGTGCCACCCGACAGTCCATGAACACTGAAGCTTTCTTT. It specifies CATRQSMNTEAFF.

This clone has only a few counts. CDR3 region: CASKGQGEEKLFF. In DNA form, the CDR3 reads TGTGCCAGCAAAGGACAGGGGGAAGAAAAACTGTTTTTT. V and J are TRBV25-1 and TRBJ1-4, with 10 bases aligning to TRBD1. CDR1 and CDR2 from the germline V gene are MGHDK and SYGVNS. CDR3 size: 13 residues. With V trimmed by 7 bases and J by 8 bases, 4 bases remained unmatched. Full variable domain (missing parts from reference TRBV25-1 and TRBJ1-4): EADIYQTPRYLVIGTGKKITLECSQTMGHDKMYWYQQDPGMELHLIHYSYGVNSTEKGDLSSESTVSRIRTEHFPLTLESARPSHTSQYLCASKGQGEEKLFFGSGTQLSVL.

The chain employs TRBV2 and TRBJ2-1, with D perhaps TRBD2 (6 bases). Germline V lookup: CDR1 SNHLY, CDR2 FYNNEI. This CDR3 spans 17 amino acids. The V gene lost 3 bases and the J gene lost 0 bases, with 15 bases spanning the gap. CDR3 coding DNA: TGTGCCAGCAGTGAGGCGGGACCTGGGAGCTCCTACAATGAGCAGTTCTTC. Amino acids: CASSEAGPGSSYNEQFF.

The V gene is TRBV29-1, the J gene TRBJ2-7, with D possibly being TRBD1 (5 bases). The ends were cut back, 4 bases at V and 1 base at J, with 8 bases in the middle. This CDR3 contains 12 residues. Germline V gene lookup returns CDR1 SQVTM and CDR2 ANQGSEA. In DNA, the CDR3 is TGCAGCGTTGCAGGGTTGTCCTACGAGCAGTACTTC. This gives the protein CSVAGLSYEQYF.

Details on this clone: The junction departs from the called germline gene at one end, perhaps through a read error. The chain uses TRBV6-5 and TRBJ2-1; no reliable D call. The germline V gene has CDR1 MNHEY and CDR2 SVGAGI. The CDR3 length is 12 residues. CDR3 sequence reads: CAISEYPNEQFF. CDR3 in DNA: TGTGCCATCAGTGAGTACCCGAATGAGCAGTTCTTC.

This clone was seen more than once but under ten times. This sequence joins TRBV11-2 and TRBJ2-2; possible D gene TRBD1, 6 bases. The CDR3 loop spans 15 amino acids. CDR1 and CDR2 from the germline V gene are SGHAT and FQNNGV. Deletions cut 2 bases from V and 4 bases from J, with 11 bases between. The CDR3 protein is CASSLSGQLTGELFF. The DNA of the CDR3 is TGTGCCAGCAGCTTAAGTGGACAGCTCACCGGGGAGCTGTTTTTT.

The chain joins TRBV2 to TRBJ1-1; 10 bases are shared with TRBD1. This CDR3 has 13 amino acids. In germline, CDR1 is SNHLY, CDR2 FYNNEI. J lost 6 bases, V lost 7 bases, and 5 bases had no gene match. CDR3 region: CASTGQGVSEAFF. In nucleotides, the CDR3 is TGTGCCAGCACAGGACAGGGGGTGTCTGAAGCTTTCTTT.

This clone was seen more than once but under ten times. This chain joins TRBV6-5 and TRBJ1-5; 7 bases align to TRBD1. Germline V lookup: CDR1 MNHEY, CDR2 SVGAGI. J was trimmed by 5 bases and V by 5 bases; bases with no gene match: 3. The CDR3 has 13 amino acids. The CDR3 DNA follows: TGTGCCAGCAGTCCCACAGGGGATCAGCCCCAGCATTTT. Amino acid sequence: CASSPTGDQPQHF.

This chain joins TRBV9 and TRBJ2-1; TRBD2 might be the D (5 bases). Per germline, CDR1 SGDLS and CDR2 YYNGEE. V dropped 0 bases and J dropped 1 base, with 11 bases sitting between them. This CDR3 has 16 residues. DNA of the CDR3: TGTGCCAGCAGCGTAGGGCCAACGGGGTCCTACAATGAGCAGTTCTTC. It yields the protein CASSVGPTGSYNEQFF.

J is TRBJ2-7 and V is TRBV29-1; tentatively, D is TRBD1 (6 bases). The CDR3 consists of 13 residues. The V gene lost 4 bases and the J gene lost 7 bases, with 17 bases spanning the gap. Germline CDR1 SQVTM, CDR2 ANQGSEA. The CDR3 bases are TGCAGCGTTGGGACAGTTTTGACGGGAGAGCAGTACTTC. Translated: CSVGTVLTGEQYF.

This clone was seen more than once but under ten times. In the same sample, other DNA sequences code for this CDR3. CDR3 sequence: CASSLGSGQETQYF. CDR3 in DNA: TGCGCCAGCAGCTTGGGAAGCGGACAAGAGACCCAGTACTTC. The rearrangement uses TRBV5-1 and TRBJ2-5; weak D call: TRBD2 (5 bases). This CDR3 is 14 amino acids long. V was shortened by 0 bases and J by 2 bases, with 8 bases between the two germline ends. Germline values: CDR1 SGHRS, CDR2 YFSETQ. The variable domain in full, completed from reference TRBV5-1 and TRBJ2-5, reads KAGVTQTPRYLIKTRGQQVTLSCSPISGHRSVSWYQQTPGQGLQFLFEYFSETQRNKGNFPGRFSGRQFSNSRSEMNVSTLELGDSALYLCASSLGSGQETQYFGPGTRLLVL.

The V gene is TRBV15, the J gene TRBJ1-1; D call uncertain. V gave up 1 base and J gave up 0 bases, with 6 bases separating them. Looked up from germline, CDR1 is LNHNV and CDR2 is YYDKDF (reference sequence). The CDR3 loop spans 14 amino acids. CDR3 sequence: CATSRVTVNTEAFF. Written as DNA, the CDR3 is TGTGCCACCAGCAGAGTCACGGTGAACACTGAAGCTTTCTTT.

Only a few counts were recorded for this clone. This chain uses TRBV29-1 with TRBJ1-1; 7 bases fit TRBD1. In germline, CDR1 is SQVTM, CDR2 ANQGSEA. The CDR3 spans 11 residues. The V segment lost 4 bases and the J segment 8 bases; nucleotides outside the gene matches: 4. CDR3 residues: CSVVRGAEAFF. As DNA, the CDR3 is TGCAGCGTTGTCAGGGGGGCAGAAGCTTTCTTT.

Only a few counts were recorded for this clone. The chain links TRBV23-1 to TRBJ1-4; D uncertain. TRBV23-1 carries the ORF label, with uncertain function. V dropped 1 base and J dropped 2 bases, with 8 bases sitting between them. This CDR3 spans 15 amino acids. CDR3 in amino acids: CASSQWFRTNEKLFF. Written as DNA, the CDR3 is TGCGCCAGCAGTCAATGGTTCCGGACTAATGAAAAACTGTTTTTT.

The table lists this clone with a few counts. This chain joins TRBV30 and TRBJ2-5; 11 nucleotides agree with TRBD2. The V gene's germline CDR1 is GTSNPN and CDR2 SVGIG (reference sequence). The V gene end was trimmed by 3 bases and the J gene end by 6 bases; junction bases not matched to a gene: 6. The CDR3 is 14 amino acids. The CDR3 region is CAWSRGTSGQTQYF. CDR3 sequence (DNA): TGTGCCTGGAGCCGAGGGACTAGCGGTCAGACCCAGTACTTC.

The chain joins TRBV18 to TRBJ2-1; D unclear. This CDR3 region has 15 residues. Germline CDR1 and CDR2: KGHSH and LQKENI. V lost 6 bases, J lost 4 bases, and 16 bases lay in between. In nucleotides, the CDR3 is TGTGCCAGCTCTCTGCTGGCGGTGTTATACAATGAGCAGTTCTTC. Translated, it gives CASSLLAVLYNEQFF.

This chain uses TRBV29-1 with TRBJ1-4; the D is unclear. Trimming stripped 0 bases from V and 3 bases from J, with 8 bases between. The V gene's germline CDR1 is SQVTM and CDR2 ANQGSEA. This CDR3 spans 14 amino acids. The CDR3 region is CSVEENGPNEKLFF. CDR3 nucleotides: TGCAGCGTTGAAGAGAATGGCCCTAATGAAAAACTGTTTTTT.